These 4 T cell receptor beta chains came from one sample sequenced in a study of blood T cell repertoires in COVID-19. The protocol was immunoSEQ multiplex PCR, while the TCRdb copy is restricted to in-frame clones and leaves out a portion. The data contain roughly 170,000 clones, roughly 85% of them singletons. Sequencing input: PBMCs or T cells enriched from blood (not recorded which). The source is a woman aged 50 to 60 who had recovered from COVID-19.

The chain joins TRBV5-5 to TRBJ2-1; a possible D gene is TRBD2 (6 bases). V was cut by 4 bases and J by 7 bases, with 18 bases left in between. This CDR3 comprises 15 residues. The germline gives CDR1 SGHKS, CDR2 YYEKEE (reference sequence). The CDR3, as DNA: TGTGCCAGCAGCCAAAGACAGTCCGGGGGAAATGAGCAGTTCTTC. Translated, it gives CASSQRQSGGNEQFF.

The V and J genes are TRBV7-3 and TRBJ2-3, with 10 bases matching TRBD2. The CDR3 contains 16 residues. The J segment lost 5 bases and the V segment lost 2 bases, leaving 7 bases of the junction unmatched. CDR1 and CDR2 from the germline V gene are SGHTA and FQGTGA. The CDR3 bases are TGTGCCAGCAGCTTAGTTAGTTTAGCGGGAGGAGATACGCAGTATTTT. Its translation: CASSLVSLAGGDTQYF.

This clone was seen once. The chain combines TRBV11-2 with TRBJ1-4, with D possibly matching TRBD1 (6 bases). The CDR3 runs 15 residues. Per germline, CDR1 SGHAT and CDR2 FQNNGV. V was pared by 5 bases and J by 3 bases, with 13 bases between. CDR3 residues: CASSPEAGANEKLFF. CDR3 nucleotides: TGTGCCAGCAGCCCCGAGGCAGGGGCTAATGAAAAACTGTTTTTT.

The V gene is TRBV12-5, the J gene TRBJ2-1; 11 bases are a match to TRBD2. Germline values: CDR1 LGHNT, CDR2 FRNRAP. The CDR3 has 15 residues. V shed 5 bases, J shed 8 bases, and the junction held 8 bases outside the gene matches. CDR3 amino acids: CASGPPSGRWDEQFF. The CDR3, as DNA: TGTGCTAGTGGTCCCCCTAGCGGGAGGTGGGATGAGCAGTTCTTC. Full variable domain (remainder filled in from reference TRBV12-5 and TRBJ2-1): DARVTQTPRHKVTEMGQEVTMRCQPILGHNTVFWYRQTMMQGLELLAYFRNRAPLDDSGMPKDRFSAEMPDATLATLKIQPSEPRDSAVYFCASGPPSGRWDEQFFGPGTRLTVL.